The 31 T cell receptor beta chains presented below share a single source sample, sequenced in a study of blood T cell repertoires in COVID-19. Generated by immunoSEQ multiplex PCR, the TCRdb table keeps only in-frame clones and is missing some. This sample has about 180,000 clones, with 87% found just once. Sequencing was carried out using PBMCs or T cells enriched from blood (not recorded which). These receptors were taken from a woman in her 50s who had recovered from COVID-19.

The table lists this clone with a few counts. V gene TRBV6-1 combines with J gene TRBJ2-1; D is unclear. This CDR3 comprises 15 residues. In germline, CDR1 is MNHNS, CDR2 SASEGT. V lost 2 bases to trimming and J lost 5 bases, with 13 bases between them. The CDR3 here is CASSEFETMNNEQFF. The CDR3 nucleotides are TGTGCCAGCAGTGAATTCGAGACAATGAACAATGAGCAGTTCTTC.

In DNA, the CDR3 is TGTGCCAGCAGCTCGGGGACAGGGGATGAAGCTTTCTTT. Residues: CASSSGTGDEAFF. The genes are TRBV5-4 and TRBJ1-1; 10 bases are shared with TRBD1. Germline V lookup: CDR1 SGHNT, CDR2 YYREEE (reference sequence). This CDR3 contains 13 residues. The junction had 3 bases not matched to a gene; V was cut back by 3 bases and J by 7 bases.

This chain connects TRBV29-1 to TRBJ2-7; 7 bases match TRBD2. With V trimmed by 6 bases and J by 9 bases, 23 bases remained unmatched. Germline CDR1 SQVTM, CDR2 ANQGSEA. CDR3 length: 16 amino acids. CDR3 protein: CSVLTPQAGSYERQYF. DNA for the CDR3: TGCAGCGTCCTCACTCCCCAAGCGGGATCCTACGAGCGGCAGTACTTC.

This clone occurred a few times. The J gene is TRBJ1-5, the V gene TRBV4-1; D is undetermined. The ends were cut back, 0 bases at V and 0 bases at J, with 24 bases in the middle. Looked up from germline, CDR1 is MGHRA and CDR2 is YSYEKL. The CDR3 runs 21 residues. The CDR3 loop is CASSQDVVRTADTYSNQPQHF. The CDR3 DNA is TGCGCCAGCAGCCAAGATGTGGTAAGAACAGCTGACACATATAGCAATCAGCCCCAGCATTTT.

J is TRBJ1-5 and V is TRBV19; D gene unclear. CDR3 length: 14 amino acids. Trimming took off 1 base at V and 5 bases at J, with 9 bases between the two ends. Germline CDR1 LNHDA, CDR2 SQIVND (reference sequence). DNA of the CDR3: TGTGCCAGTAGTATAGGGCGGTATGATCAGCCCCAGCATTTT. Encoded protein: CASSIGRYDQPQHF.

This chain connects TRBV27 to TRBJ1-6, with D possibly being TRBD1 (6 bases). This CDR3 comprises 18 residues. The V gene lost 4 bases and the J gene lost 7 bases, with 23 bases spanning the gap. The germline CDR1 and CDR2 sequences are MNHEY and SMNVEV (reference sequence). CDR3 nucleotide sequence: TGTGCCAGCAGTTCGAGATCTGCGACAGGTATTGGAAATTCACCCCTCCACTTT. It yields the protein CASSSRSATGIGNSPLHF.

This clone was seen only a few times. V is TRBV6-5 and J is TRBJ2-5; D is possibly TRBD1 (6 bases). V lost 2 bases to trimming and J lost 5 bases, with 9 bases between them. This CDR3 is 13 amino acids long. Germline V gives CDR1 MNHEY, CDR2 SVGAGI. CDR3 sequence reads: CASSYLGAETQYF. CDR3 nucleotide sequence: TGTGCCAGCAGTTACCTGGGGGCGGAGACCCAGTACTTC.

The chain uses TRBV29-1 and TRBJ1-2; a possible D gene is TRBD1 (6 bases). The CDR3 contains 13 residues. Trimming pared 4 bases from V and 4 bases from J, leaving 13 bases between. Germline CDR1 and CDR2: SQVTM and ANQGSEA. CDR3 sequence: CSVVRGGGYGYTF. CDR3 nucleotide sequence: TGCAGCGTTGTCAGGGGCGGTGGCTATGGCTACACCTTC.

V usage is TRBV7-8 and J usage is TRBJ2-2, with D possibly TRBD2 on 7 matching bases. V lost 0 bases, J lost 2 bases, and 10 bases lay in between. CDR1 SGHVS and CDR2 FQNEAQ come from the germline V gene. The CDR3 contains 16 residues. The CDR3 bases are TGTGCCAGCAGCTTAGCGGGGGGGCTCAACACCGGGGAGCTGTTTTTT. Its protein is CASSLAGGLNTGELFF.

The CDR3 region has the DNA TGTGCCAGCAGCTTAGTCTCCGGGACAGGGGGCGGCGAGCAGTACTTC. Its protein is CASSLVSGTGGGEQYF. The rearrangement joins TRBV7-6 to TRBJ2-7; 12 bases fit TRBD1. Trimming at V came to 1 base and at J to 6 bases, leaving 7 bases not matched to a gene. CDR1 is SGHVS, CDR2 FNYEAQ, per germline. CDR3 size: 16 residues.

V is TRBV9 and J is TRBJ2-2, with D possibly being TRBD1 (6 bases). This CDR3 spans 14 amino acids. Trimming removed 0 bases at V and 6 bases at J, with 9 bases between. CDR1 is SGDLS, CDR2 YYNGEE, per germline. The CDR3, as DNA: TGTGCCAGCAGCGTAGACAGGGCGGCCGGGGAGCTGTTTTTT. The encoded protein is CASSVDRAAGELFF. Filled out from reference TRBV9 and TRBJ2-2, the complete variable domain reads DSGVTQTPKHLITATGQRVTLRCSPRSGDLSVYWYQQSLDQGLQFLIQYYNGEERAKGNILERFSAQQFPDLHSELNLSSLELGDSALYFCASSVDRAAGELFFGEGSRLTVL.

The chain is built from TRBV30 and TRBJ1-4; a weak D match, TRBD1 (6 bases). Germline CDR1 GTSNPN, CDR2 SVGIG (reference sequence). The CDR3 sequence is 14 residues long. V gave up 2 bases and J gave up 7 bases, with 14 bases separating them. CDR3 nucleotides: TGTGCCTGGAGTAACGGGGGGCTGGGTGAAAAACTGTTTTTT. Translation gives CAWSNGGLGEKLFF.

The rearrangement uses TRBV5-8 and TRBJ2-2; the D gene is possibly TRBD1 (6 bases). Trimming shortened V by 6 bases and J by 2 bases, and 17 bases separated the two germline ends. Looked up from germline, CDR1 is SGHTS and CDR2 is YDEGEE. The CDR3 runs 16 residues. CDR3 residues: CASILYRDINTGELFF. The CDR3 nucleotides read TGTGCCAGCATCCTATACCGGGACATAAACACCGGGGAGCTGTTTTTT.

The V and J genes are TRBV7-2 and TRBJ2-3, with TRBD2 matching 8 bases. CDR3 length: 14 residues. Germline loops: CDR1 SGHTA, CDR2 FQGNSA. J was trimmed by 4 bases and V by 9 bases; bases with no gene match: 9. As DNA, the CDR3 is TGTGCCAGTCGATCCGGGAGGGCCGCAGATACGCAGTATTTT. Translating it yields CASRSGRAADTQYF.

In regard to this clone: Within the sample, other DNA sequences also encode this same CDR3. The chain has TRBV15 and TRBJ1-1, with a tentative D call TRBD1 (6 bases). V was trimmed by 3 bases and J by 5 bases, leaving 13 bases between them. The CDR3 has 14 residues. Looked up from germline, CDR1 is LNHNV and CDR2 is YYDKDF (reference sequence). CDR3 sequence (DNA): TGTGCCACCAGCAGGGACCTAGGGGGTACTGAAGCTTTCTTT. It codes for CATSRDLGGTEAFF.

The genes are TRBV19 and TRBJ1-1, with a weak D call TRBD1 (6 bases). Trimming removed 8 bases from V and 5 bases from J, with 24 bases in between. CDR3 length: 16 residues. Germline CDR1 and CDR2: LNHDA and SQIVND (reference sequence). This chain's CDR3 is CASLLRTPRGKTEAFF. The CDR3 DNA follows: TGTGCCAGTTTGTTACGAACCCCCAGGGGAAAGACTGAAGCTTTCTTT.

V usage is TRBV5-1 and J usage is TRBJ2-3; D is ambiguous. V was pared by 4 bases and J by 3 bases, with 3 bases between. This CDR3 is built from 11 residues. Germline CDR1 SGHRS, CDR2 YFSETQ. CDR3 in amino acids: CASSQTDTQYF. The CDR3 bases are TGCGCCAGCAGCCAGACAGATACGCAGTATTTT.

The V call is TRBV19, the J call TRBJ1-2; 9 nucleotides match TRBD1. This CDR3 has 15 residues. V shed 9 bases, J shed 0 bases, and the junction held 8 bases outside the gene matches. Germline CDR1 and CDR2: LNHDA and SQIVND (reference sequence). The CDR3 loop is CASLKTGGTNYGYTF. DNA for the CDR3: TGTGCCAGCCTCAAAACAGGGGGCACTAACTATGGCTACACCTTC.

This clone was found once. The chain joins TRBV7-2 to TRBJ1-4; possible D gene TRBD1, 5 bases. The length of the CDR3 is 14 residues. Germline CDR1 reads SGHTA; CDR2 reads FQGNSA. Trimming stripped 3 bases from V and 8 bases from J, with 13 bases between. CDR3: CASSLGIAGEKLFF. The CDR3 DNA is TGTGCCAGCAGCTTGGGGATAGCAGGGGAAAAACTGTTTTTT.

The CDR3 bases are TGTGCCAGCAGCTCTTGGGCAGGGGGTGGGGATGAAAAACTGTTTTTT. Protein product: CASSSWAGGGDEKLFF. The gene calls are TRBV11-2 and TRBJ1-4; TRBD1 matches 7 bases. Losses at the gene ends were 4 bases for V and 6 bases for J; bases not matched to a gene: 11. The CDR3 is made up of 16 amino acids. Germline CDR1 reads SGHAT; CDR2 reads FQNNGV.

The chain employs TRBV11-3 and TRBJ1-1, with D possibly matching TRBD1 (6 bases). Germline V lookup: CDR1 SGHNT, CDR2 YENEEA. V lost 3 bases and J lost 4, with 24 bases in between. The CDR3 extends over 18 amino acids. The CDR3 loop is CASSFYPPITGSRTEAFF. CDR3 sequence (DNA): TGTGCCAGCAGCTTCTACCCCCCGATCACAGGGTCTCGCACTGAAGCTTTCTTT.

The chain joins TRBV30 to TRBJ2-7; 7 bases are shared with TRBD2. Trimming removed 1 base from V and 4 bases from J; junction bases left unmatched: 16. The CDR3 length is 17 residues. Germline CDR1 and CDR2: GTSNPN and SVGIG (reference sequence). The chain's CDR3 is CAWSAVRGVGTMYEQYF. The CDR3 DNA reads as TGTGCCTGGAGTGCAGTCCGGGGGGTTGGCACAATGTACGAGCAGTACTTC.

The rearrangement uses TRBV5-6 and TRBJ2-2; 7 bases line up with TRBD2. Germline values: CDR1 SGHDT, CDR2 YYEEEE. V shed 4 bases, J shed 6 bases, and the junction held 12 bases outside the gene matches. This CDR3 has 16 amino acids. The CDR3, as DNA: TGTGCCAGCAGCCCGCTCGGACGGGAGGATGCCGGGGAGCTGTTTTTT. Its translation: CASSPLGREDAGELFF.

The chain has TRBV7-2 and TRBJ2-7; TRBD2 matches at 7 bases. Germline CDR1 and CDR2: SGHTA and FQGNSA. This CDR3 contains 13 residues. The V segment lost 6 bases and the J segment 3 bases; nucleotides outside the gene matches: 5. The CDR3 is CASRATGGYEQYF. As DNA, the CDR3 is TGTGCCAGCAGGGCTACGGGAGGCTACGAGCAGTACTTC. Filled out from reference TRBV7-2 and TRBJ2-7, the complete variable domain reads GAGVSQSPSNKVTEKGKDVELRCDPISGHTALYWYRQSLGQGLEFLIYFQGNSAPDKSGLPSDRFSAERTGGSVSTLTIQRTQQEDSAVYLCASRATGGYEQYFGPGTRLTVT.

The chain is built from TRBV6-2 or TRBV6-3 and TRBJ1-2; TRBD1 might be the D (6 bases). V gave up 3 bases and J gave up 4 bases, with 12 bases separating them. Germline CDR1 and CDR2: MNHEY and SVGEGT. This CDR3 spans 14 amino acids. In DNA form, the CDR3 reads TGTGCCAGCAGTTATTCGGGACAAGTCTATGGCTACACCTTC. Translated: CASSYSGQVYGYTF.

This chain connects TRBV10-2 to TRBJ2-1; 7 bases fit TRBD2. Germline lookup yields CDR1 WSHSY and CDR2 SAAADI. The V gene end was trimmed by 7 bases and the J gene end by 8 bases; junction bases not matched to a gene: 14. This CDR3 region has 15 residues. CDR3 sequence: CASNQLAEGWDEQFF. CDR3 coding DNA: TGCGCCAGCAATCAGCTAGCGGAGGGTTGGGATGAGCAGTTCTTC.

J is TRBJ2-1 and V is TRBV30, with 9 bases identical to TRBD2. The junction had 8 bases not matched to a gene; V was cut back by 2 bases and J by 3 bases. The CDR3 runs to 16 residues. Germline CDR1 GTSNPN, CDR2 SVGIG (reference sequence). The CDR3 spells CAWSPREGKGYNEQFF. CDR3 in DNA: TGTGCCTGGAGTCCGCGGGAGGGGAAGGGCTACAATGAGCAGTTCTTC.

V gene TRBV28 combines with J gene TRBJ1-1, with 7 bases aligning to TRBD1. The V segment lost 5 bases and the J segment 6 bases; nucleotides outside the gene matches: 12. In germline, CDR1 is MDHEN, CDR2 SYDVKM. CDR3 size: 15 residues. CDR3 bases: TGTGCCAGCAGTCCTCCGACAGGGCGGGGCTCTGAAGCTTTCTTT. This encodes CASSPPTGRGSEAFF.

This clone was counted only a few times. This chain uses TRBV2 with TRBJ1-6, with 7 bases identical to TRBD1. Germline loops: CDR1 SNHLY, CDR2 FYNNEI. V gave up 6 bases and J gave up 7 bases; unmatched junction bases: 9. The CDR3 runs to 15 residues. The CDR3 loop is CASRLQGNKNSPLHF. The CDR3 coding sequence is TGTGCCAGCAGACTACAGGGGAACAAGAATTCACCCCTCCACTTT. Combining the CDR3 with reference TRBV2 and TRBJ1-6 gives the whole variable domain EPEVTQTPSHQVTQMGQEVILRCVPISNHLYFYWYRQILGQKVEFLVSFYNNEISEKSEIFDDQFSVERPDGSNFTLKIRSTKLEDSAMYFCASRLQGNKNSPLHFGNGTRLTVT.

The gene calls are TRBV28 and TRBJ2-4, with TRBD1 matching over 7 bases. Per germline, CDR1 MDHEN and CDR2 SYDVKM. The CDR3 covers 13 residues. The trim removed 7 bases at V and 5 bases at J, leaving 5 bases unmatched. The CDR3 here is CASKLGQQNIQYF. The CDR3 DNA is TGTGCCAGCAAGCTGGGACAGCAAAACATTCAGTACTTC.

The sample holds a few counts of this clone. The CDR3 DNA reads as TGTGCCAGCAGTTCCAGGGGGTCCCTCTCCTACGAGCAGTACTTC. Encoded protein: CASSSRGSLSYEQYF. The chain combines TRBV28 with TRBJ2-7; 7 bases align to TRBD1. J gave up 0 bases and V 4 bases, and 6 bases lay outside the gene matches. Per the germline V gene, CDR1 is MDHEN and CDR2 is SYDVKM. The CDR3 totals 15 residues.